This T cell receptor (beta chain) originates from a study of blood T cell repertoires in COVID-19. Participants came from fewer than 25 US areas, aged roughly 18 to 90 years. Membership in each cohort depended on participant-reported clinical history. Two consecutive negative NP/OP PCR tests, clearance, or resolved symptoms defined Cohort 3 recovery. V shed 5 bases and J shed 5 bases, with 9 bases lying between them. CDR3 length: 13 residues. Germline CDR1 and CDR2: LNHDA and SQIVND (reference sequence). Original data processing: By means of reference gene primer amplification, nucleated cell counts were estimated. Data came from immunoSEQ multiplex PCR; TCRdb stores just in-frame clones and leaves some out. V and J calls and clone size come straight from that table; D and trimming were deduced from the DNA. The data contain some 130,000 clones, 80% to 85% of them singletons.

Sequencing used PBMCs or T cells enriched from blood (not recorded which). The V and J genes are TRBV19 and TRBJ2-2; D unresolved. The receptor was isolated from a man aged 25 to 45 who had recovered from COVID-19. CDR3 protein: CASSWSPTGELFF. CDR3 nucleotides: TGTGCCAGTAGTTGGAGCCCAACCGGGGAGCTGTTTTTT. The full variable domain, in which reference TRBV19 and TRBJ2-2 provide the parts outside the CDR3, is DGGITQSPKYLFRKEGQNVTLSCEQNLNHDAMYWYRQDPGQGLRLIYYSQIVNDFQKGDIAEGYSVSREKKESFPLTVTSAQKNPTAFYLCASSWSPTGELFFGEGSRLTVL.